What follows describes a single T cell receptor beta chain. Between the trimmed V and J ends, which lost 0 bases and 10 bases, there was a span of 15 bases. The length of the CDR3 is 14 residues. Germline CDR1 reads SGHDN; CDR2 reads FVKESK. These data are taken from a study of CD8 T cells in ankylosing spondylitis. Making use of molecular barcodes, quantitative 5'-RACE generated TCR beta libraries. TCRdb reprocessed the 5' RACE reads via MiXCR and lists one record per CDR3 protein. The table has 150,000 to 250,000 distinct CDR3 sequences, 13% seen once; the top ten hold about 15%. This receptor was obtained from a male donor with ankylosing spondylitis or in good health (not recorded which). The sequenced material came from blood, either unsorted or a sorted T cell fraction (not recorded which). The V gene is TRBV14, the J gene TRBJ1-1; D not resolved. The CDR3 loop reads CASSQEPDPSGAFF. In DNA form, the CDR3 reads TGTGCCAGCAGCCAAGAGCCCGACCCCTCGGGAGCTTTCTTT.